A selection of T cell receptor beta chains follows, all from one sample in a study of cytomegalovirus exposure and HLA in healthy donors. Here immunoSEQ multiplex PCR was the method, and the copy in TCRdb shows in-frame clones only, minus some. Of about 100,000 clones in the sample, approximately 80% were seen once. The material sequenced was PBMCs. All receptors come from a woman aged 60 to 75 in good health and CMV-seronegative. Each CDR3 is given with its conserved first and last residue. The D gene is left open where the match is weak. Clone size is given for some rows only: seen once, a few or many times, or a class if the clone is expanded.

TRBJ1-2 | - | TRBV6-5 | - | CASSRTPRGGGYTF
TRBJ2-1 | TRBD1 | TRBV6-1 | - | CASSEVQGAYNEQFF
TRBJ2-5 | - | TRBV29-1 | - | CSVGDFIQETQYF
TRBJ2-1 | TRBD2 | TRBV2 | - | CARGAGGMDEQFF
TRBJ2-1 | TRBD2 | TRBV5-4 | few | CASSLGLAGLIYNEQFF
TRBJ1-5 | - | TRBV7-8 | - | CASSSVWSNQPQHF
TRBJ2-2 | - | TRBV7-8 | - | CASSRDTGITGELFF
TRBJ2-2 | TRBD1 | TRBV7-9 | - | CASSLVGTGGELFF
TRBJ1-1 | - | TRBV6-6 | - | CASSPGEGTEAFF
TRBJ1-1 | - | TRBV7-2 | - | CASSLQRRDTEAFF
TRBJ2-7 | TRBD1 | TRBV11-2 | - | CASSQGQGSYEQYF
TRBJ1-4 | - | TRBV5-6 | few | CASSFRAGLNEKLFF
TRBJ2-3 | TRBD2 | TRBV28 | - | CASSLYLTGDYGRSLTDTQYF
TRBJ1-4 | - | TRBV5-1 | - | CASSLEGGGEKLFF
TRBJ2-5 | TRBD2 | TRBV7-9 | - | CASRSGGLETQYF
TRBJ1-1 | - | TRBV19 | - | CASSIGRVTEAFF